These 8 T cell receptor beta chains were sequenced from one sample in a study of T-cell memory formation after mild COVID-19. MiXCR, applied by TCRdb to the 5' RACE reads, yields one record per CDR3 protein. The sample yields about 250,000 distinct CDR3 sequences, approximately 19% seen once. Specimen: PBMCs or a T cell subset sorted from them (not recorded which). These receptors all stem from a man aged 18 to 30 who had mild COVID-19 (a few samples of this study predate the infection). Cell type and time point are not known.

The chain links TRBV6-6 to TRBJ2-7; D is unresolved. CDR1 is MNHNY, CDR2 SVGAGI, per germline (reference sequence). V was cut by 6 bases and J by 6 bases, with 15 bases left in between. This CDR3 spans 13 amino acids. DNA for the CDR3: TGTGCCAGCAGCCGTCATGGGGTCTGCGAGCAGTACGTC. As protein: CASSRHGVCEQYV.

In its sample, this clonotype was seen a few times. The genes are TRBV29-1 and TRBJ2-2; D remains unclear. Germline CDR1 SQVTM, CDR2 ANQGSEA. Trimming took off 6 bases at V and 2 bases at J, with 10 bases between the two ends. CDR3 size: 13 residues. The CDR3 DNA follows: TGCAGCGTAGGAAGGCAAAACACCGGGGAGCTGTTTTTT. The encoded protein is CSVGRQNTGELFF.

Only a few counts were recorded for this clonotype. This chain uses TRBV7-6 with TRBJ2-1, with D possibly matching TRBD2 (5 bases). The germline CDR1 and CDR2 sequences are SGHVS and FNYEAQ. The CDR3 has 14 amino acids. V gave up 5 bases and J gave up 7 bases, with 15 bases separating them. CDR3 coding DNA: TGTGCCAGCAGCCCGCGGACTGGTGGGAATGAGCAGTTCTTC. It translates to CASSPRTGGNEQFF. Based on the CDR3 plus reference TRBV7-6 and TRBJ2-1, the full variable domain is GAGVSQSPRYKVTKRGQDVALRCDPISGHVSLYWYRQALGQGPEFLTYFNYEAQQDKSGLPNDRFSAERPEGSISTLTIQRTEQRDSAMYRCASSPRTGGNEQFFGPGTRLTVL.

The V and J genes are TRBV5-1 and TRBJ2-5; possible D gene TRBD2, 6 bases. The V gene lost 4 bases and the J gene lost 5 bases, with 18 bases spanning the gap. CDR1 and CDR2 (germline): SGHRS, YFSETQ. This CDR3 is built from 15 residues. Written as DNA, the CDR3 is TGCGCCAGCAGCGGGACTCTTTCCGGCGGGGAGACCCAGTACTTC. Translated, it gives CASSGTLSGGETQYF.

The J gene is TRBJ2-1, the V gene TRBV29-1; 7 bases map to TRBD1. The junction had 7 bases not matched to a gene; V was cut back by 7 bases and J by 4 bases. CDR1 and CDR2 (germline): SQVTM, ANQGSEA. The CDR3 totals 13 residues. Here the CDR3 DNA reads TGCAGCGCGGGACAGCAACAATACAATGAGCAGTTCTTC. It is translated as CSAGQQQYNEQFF.

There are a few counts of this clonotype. CDR3 protein: CSALTGANEKLFF. For the CDR3, the DNA is TGCAGTGCTCTCACAGGGGCAAATGAAAAACTGTTTTTT. The genes are TRBV20-1 and TRBJ1-4, with 7 bases that match TRBD1. This CDR3 contains 13 residues. Germline assignment: CDR1 DFQATT and CDR2 SNEGSKA (reference sequence). V was clipped by 5 bases and J by 5 bases; unmatched bases: 5.

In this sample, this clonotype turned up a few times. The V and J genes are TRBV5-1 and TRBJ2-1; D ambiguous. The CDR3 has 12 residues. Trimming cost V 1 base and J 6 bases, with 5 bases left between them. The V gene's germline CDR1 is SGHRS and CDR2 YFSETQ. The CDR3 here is CASSLLVNEQFF. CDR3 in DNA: TGCGCCAGCAGCTTGTTAGTCAATGAGCAGTTCTTC. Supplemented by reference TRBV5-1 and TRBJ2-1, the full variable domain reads KAGVTQTPRYLIKTRGQQVTLSCSPISGHRSVSWYQQTPGQGLQFLFEYFSETQRNKGNFPGRFSGRQFSNSRSEMNVSTLELGDSALYLCASSLLVNEQFFGPGTRLTVL.

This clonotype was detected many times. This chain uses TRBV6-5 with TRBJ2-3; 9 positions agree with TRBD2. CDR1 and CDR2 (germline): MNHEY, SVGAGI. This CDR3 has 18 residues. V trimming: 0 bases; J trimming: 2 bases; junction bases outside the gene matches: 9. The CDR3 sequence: CASSYSGRSGGYTDTQYF. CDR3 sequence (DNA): TGTGCCAGCAGTTACTCGGGAAGGAGCGGGGGGTACACAGATACGCAGTATTTT.